One sample yielded the 9 T cell receptor beta chains listed below, sequenced in a study of regulatory T cells in long-lasting Graves disease. Combining iRepertoire HTBI primers with Arm-PCR of CDR3 regions, the authors built TCR beta libraries. MiXCR, applied by TCRdb to the multiplex PCR reads, yields one record per CDR3 protein. This sample carries fewer than 350,000 distinct CDR3 sequences, 18% of them seen once, and the ten largest clones take 35% to 45%. Described time point: newly diagnosed GD, antithyroid drugs for less than 3 months. PBMCs provided the RNA from which the TCR library was made. The sequencing here drew on peripheral blood mononuclear cells (PBMCs), taken at new diagnosis, from a patient treated with antithyroid drugs. Receptors originate from a female donor with Graves disease.

This clonotype came up a few times. With a much larger clone just one base away, this may be a read error. The rearrangement joins TRBV28 to TRBJ2-3; 7 nucleotides line up with TRBD2. Germline trimming cut 7 bases from V and 4 bases from J; bases unmatched to any gene: 5. The CDR3 is 13 amino acids. Germline V gives CDR1 MDHEN, CDR2 SYDVKM. The CDR3 loop is CASMAGAADTQYF. The CDR3 DNA is TGTGCCAGCATGGCGGGAGCCGCAGATACGCAGTATTTT.

This clonotype was observed many times. J is TRBJ2-7 and V is TRBV11-2, with 9 positions matching TRBD1. The length of the CDR3 is 15 residues. V lost 5 bases to trimming and J lost 3 bases; unmatched junction nucleotides: 8. Germline CDR1 is SGHAT and CDR2 is FQNNGV. CDR3 nucleotide sequence: TGTGCCAGCAGCGCAACAGGGGGCTCGGTCTACGAGCAGTACTTC. This sequence encodes CASSATGGSVYEQYF.

The chain has TRBV20-1 and TRBJ2-1; 9 bases map to TRBD2. The CDR3 runs to 16 residues. V shed 5 bases, J shed 0 bases, and the junction held 8 bases outside the gene matches. CDR1 is DFQATT, CDR2 SNEGSKA, per germline (reference sequence). The DNA of the CDR3 is TGCAGTGCTGAAAGGACTAGCGCGAGCTCCTACAATGAGCAGTTCTTC. The encoded protein is CSAERTSASSYNEQFF.

This clonotype was recorded many times. This chain connects TRBV11-1 to TRBJ2-1; possible D gene TRBD1, 7 bases. There are 13 residues in the CDR3. Germline CDR1 is SGHAT and CDR2 is FQDESV (reference sequence). The V gene lost 6 bases and the J gene lost 5 bases, with 11 bases spanning the gap. Here the CDR3 reads CASRAGQNNEQFF. The CDR3 region has the DNA TGTGCCAGCAGGGCGGGACAGAACAATGAGCAGTTCTTC.

This clonotype was picked up many times. The V call is TRBV3-1, the J call TRBJ2-7; the D is unclear. The CDR3 extends over 13 amino acids. V lost 2 bases, J lost 6 bases, and 11 bases lay in between. Germline V gene lookup returns CDR1 LGHDT and CDR2 YNNKEL (reference sequence). This chain's CDR3 is CASSQPGVSEQYF. CDR3 in DNA: TGTGCCAGCAGCCAACCCGGAGTCTCCGAGCAGTACTTC.

The chain employs TRBV20-1 and TRBJ1-1; D is unclear. Trimming cost V 6 bases and J 3 bases, with 20 bases left between them. This CDR3 has 15 residues. The germline gives CDR1 DFQATT, CDR2 SNEGSKA (reference sequence). CDR3 region: CSASGREGWDTEAFF. CDR3 sequence (DNA): TGCAGTGCCTCAGGTCGGGAGGGTTGGGACACTGAAGCTTTCTTT.

The chain links TRBV12-3 or TRBV12-4 to TRBJ2-3; TRBD1 might be the D (7 bases). The V gene lost 6 bases and the J gene lost 8 bases, with 18 bases spanning the gap. The CDR3 spans 14 residues. The CDR3, as DNA: TGTGCCAGCAGCCCAGGGGGGTTGACCGGTACGCAGTATTTT. This gives the protein CASSPGGLTGTQYF.

The sample holds many counts of this clonotype. The chain recombines TRBV28 with TRBJ2-1, with 13 bases lining up with TRBD2. V dropped 6 bases and J dropped 7; count of bases not matched to a gene: 6. The CDR3 has 15 residues. The V gene's germline CDR1 is MDHEN and CDR2 SYDVKM. The CDR3 DNA reads as TGTGCCAGCAGGAAGACTAGCGGGAGGTCGAATGAGCAGTTCTTC. Amino acid sequence: CASRKTSGRSNEQFF. The complete variable domain, with remaining parts taken from reference TRBV28 and TRBJ2-1, reads DVKVTQSSRYLVKRTGEKVFLECVQDMDHENMFWYRQDPGLGLRLIYFSYDVKMKEKGDIPEGYSVSREKKERFSLILESASTNQTSMYLCASRKTSGRSNEQFFGPGTRLTVL.

The rearrangement links TRBV9 to TRBJ2-3; no clear D gene. This CDR3 has 15 residues. CDR1 and CDR2 from the germline V gene are SGDLS and YYNGEE. V was cut by 4 bases and J by 2 bases, with 14 bases left in between. The CDR3 nucleotides are TGTGCCAGCAGCCTCCAGCCCGGACCCACAGATACGCAGTATTTT. Amino acid sequence: CASSLQPGPTDTQYF.